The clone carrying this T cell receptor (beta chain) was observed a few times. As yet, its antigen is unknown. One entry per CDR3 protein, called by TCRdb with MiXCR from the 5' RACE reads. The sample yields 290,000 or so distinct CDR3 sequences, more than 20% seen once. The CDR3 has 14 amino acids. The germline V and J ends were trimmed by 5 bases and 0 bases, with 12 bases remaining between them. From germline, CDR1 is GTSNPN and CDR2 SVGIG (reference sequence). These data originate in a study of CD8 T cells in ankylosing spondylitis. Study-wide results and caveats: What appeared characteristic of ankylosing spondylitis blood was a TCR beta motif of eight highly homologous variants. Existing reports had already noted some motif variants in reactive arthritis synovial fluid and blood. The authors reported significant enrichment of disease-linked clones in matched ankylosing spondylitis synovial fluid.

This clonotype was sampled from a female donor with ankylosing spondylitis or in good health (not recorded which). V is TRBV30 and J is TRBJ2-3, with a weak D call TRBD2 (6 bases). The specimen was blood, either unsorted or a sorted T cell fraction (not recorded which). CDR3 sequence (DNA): TGTGCCTGGGCGGCGGGAATTAGCACAGATACGCAGTATTTT. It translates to CAWAAGISTDTQYF.